Listed here is a single TCR beta chain. Its specificity is unknown. CDR1 is MGHRA and CDR2 is YSYEKL in the germline V gene. The CDR3 sequence is 14 residues long. V lost 3 bases and J 0 bases, leaving 6 bases between the germline ends. The researchers produced TCR beta cDNA from approximately 550 ng total RNA with a constant-region primer. Three nested multiplex PCR rounds of slightly modified ARM-PCR generated TCR beta libraries. The two initial PCR rounds, around 10 cycles each, used TRBV1-TRBV30 forward and C-beta reverse primers. MiXCR, run by TCRdb on the multiplex PCR reads, gives a single entry per CDR3 protein. The sample lists 190,000 or so distinct CDR3 sequences, roughly two thirds occurring once. This sample stems from a study of tumor-infiltrating lymphocytes in primary liver carcinoma. Study context: Sequenced samples came back with roughly 3.5 to 8 million productive TCRbeta reads, and the counts looked alike across tissue types. The study's findings and limits: A significantly higher top-250-clone fraction was found in tumors than in blood (p = 0.039). Tumor region pairs outstripped tumor-adjacent and tumor-blood pairs in overlap.

They got blood RNA out of unsorted whole blood and also pulled out germline DNA. J is TRBJ2-1 and V is TRBV4-1; D remains unclear. The sequence came from a woman in her sixties with primary liver carcinoma and hepatitis B virus infection. Sequenced: peripheral blood. CDR3 sequence (DNA): TGCGCCAGCAGCCACCTAAGCTCCTACAATGAGCAGTTCTTC. Its protein product is CASSHLSSYNEQFF.